A selection of T cell receptor beta chains follows, all from one sample in a study of identical twins. TCRdb independently ran MiXCR on the 5' RACE reads; one entry per CDR3 protein. The repertoire consists of about 690,000 distinct CDR3 sequences, with 21% occurring once and the leading ten covering 4.3%. These sequences were also reported in another study, on T cells expressing NK-cell markers.

The sequenced material came from PBMCs. Receptors were obtained from a woman in her late teens or twenties in good health. Both conserved end residues are part of each CDR3. The D gene is left open where the match is weak.

j_gene,v_gene,d_gene,CDR3aa
TRBJ2-3,TRBV7-8,NA,CASSFYPDTQYF
TRBJ2-7,TRBV10-2,TRBD1,CASGGQSSYEQYF
TRBJ2-1,TRBV10-3,TRBD1,CAIPGQNDNEQFF
TRBJ2-7,TRBV12-3/TRBV12-4,TRBD1,CASSEQGSSYEQYF
TRBJ2-7,TRBV5-1,NA,CASSSPGSDEQYF
TRBJ2-3,TRBV20-1,NA,CSARDPGRVYTQYF
TRBJ1-5,TRBV7-6,NA,CASGRGGNQPQHF
TRBJ2-1,TRBV20-1,TRBD2,CSASNLAGVDEQFF
TRBJ2-1,TRBV12-3/TRBV12-4,NA,CASSSSSDNEQFF
TRBJ2-2,TRBV6-5,NA,CASSYSLANTGELFF
TRBJ2-7,TRBV6-1,NA,CASEKGAPGDYEQYF
TRBJ2-1,TRBV7-2,NA,CASTATKLGNEQFF
TRBJ1-1,TRBV27,NA,CASSSGSGNTEAFF
TRBJ2-3,TRBV12-5,NA,CASGVAPGTSTDTQYF
TRBJ1-5,TRBV3-1,NA,CASSQMGNQPQHF
TRBJ2-2,TRBV10-3,TRBD1,CAIHNSGTGPGELFF
TRBJ2-5,TRBV20-1,NA,CSARDKVTQYF